This T cell receptor (beta chain) was profiled in a study of control samples from healthy donors and cancer patients. The table came from immunoSEQ multiplex PCR; TCRdb's copy has only in-frame clones and leaves some out. In all, the sample yields under 200,000 clones. The CDR3 sequence is 19 residues long. Germline loops: CDR1 LGHDT, CDR2 YNNKEL (reference sequence). V was clipped by 1 base and J by 1 base, with 17 bases between them. The sample taken for sequencing was blood. The source is a woman in her twenties or thirties in good health. The V call is TRBV3-1 (or the pseudogene TRBV3-2), the J call TRBJ2-6; D possibly uses TRBD1 or TRBD2 (5 bases each). The CDR3: CASSQGWGSGGSGANVLTF. DNA of the CDR3: TGTGCCAGCAGCCAAGGATGGGGGTCTGGAGGATCTGGGGCCAACGTCCTGACTTTC.